This TCR beta chain was sequenced for a study of blood T cell repertoires in COVID-19. Study at large: The cDNA or gDNA used as material had been derived from T cells, B-cell-depleted T cells, or PBMCs.

CDR1 and CDR2 from the germline V gene are SEHNR and FQNEAQ (reference sequence). V was clipped by 4 bases and J by 5 bases, with 11 bases between them. CDR3 length equals 14 residues. Under the authors' procedure: Amplification of reference gene primers was used by the study to estimate nucleated cell counts. Data came from immunoSEQ multiplex PCR; TCRdb stores just in-frame clones and leaves some out. V, J and clone size were drawn from that table, and D and trimming were deduced from the DNA. The sample includes about 190,000 clones, about four fifths of them seen just once. Two consecutive negative NP/OP PCR tests, clearance, or resolved symptoms defined Cohort 3 recovery.

V gene TRBV7-9 combines with J gene TRBJ1-4, with D possibly TRBD1 on 5 matching bases. Sequenced material: PBMCs or T cells enriched from blood (not recorded which). This receptor was obtained from a woman aged 25-40 years who had recovered from COVID-19. The CDR3 spells CASSSGDPNEKLFF. In nucleotides, the CDR3 is TGTGCCAGCAGCTCGGGGGACCCAAATGAAAAACTGTTTTTT. Based on the CDR3 plus reference TRBV7-9 and TRBJ1-4, the full variable domain is DTGVSQNPRHKITKRGQNVTFRCDPISEHNRLYWYRQTLGQGPEFLTYFQNEAQLEKSRLLSDRFSAERPKGSFSTLEIQRTEQGDSAMYLCASSSGDPNEKLFFGSGTQLSVL.